The 25 T cell receptor beta chains listed next were all sequenced from one sample in a study of T cell responses to AZD1222 COVID-19 vaccine. Some clones are missing from TCRdb's copy, which holds only in-frame ones; the method was immunoSEQ multiplex PCR. The profile shows 70,000 to 90,000 clones, around 85% of them singletons. Sequencing was performed on peripheral blood, taken 28 days after the second AZD1222 dose. The source of these receptors is an adult who received the AZD1222 COVID-19 vaccine.

This clone appeared a single time. The chain joins TRBV28 to TRBJ2-1; D possibly corresponds to TRBD2 (6 bases). The CDR3 spans 13 residues. The germline V and J ends were trimmed by 5 bases and 9 bases, with 14 bases remaining between them. The germline gives CDR1 MDHEN, CDR2 SYDVKM. The CDR3 DNA reads as TGTGCCAGCAGTGAGACTAGTCCGCGTGAGCAGTTCTTC. Translation: CASSETSPREQFF.

This clone occurred once. The genes are TRBV7-9 and TRBJ1-4, with D uncertain. Trimming took 3 bases from V and 8 from J, leaving 10 bases between them. The V gene's germline CDR1 is SEHNR and CDR2 FQNEAQ (reference sequence). The CDR3 runs to 13 residues. CDR3 residues: CASSFVLGEKLFF. Here the CDR3 DNA reads TGTGCCAGCAGCTTTGTACTTGGGGAAAAACTGTTTTTT.

The gene calls are TRBV2 and TRBJ1-6; 9 bases fit TRBD1. This CDR3 is built from 15 residues. Trimming removed 3 bases from V and 7 bases from J; junction bases left unmatched: 4. In germline, CDR1 is SNHLY, CDR2 FYNNEI. DNA for the CDR3: TGTGCCAGCAGTGACGAGACAGGGGGAAATTCACCCCTCCACTTT. This gives the protein CASSDETGGNSPLHF.

V usage is TRBV28 and J usage is TRBJ2-7; 11 bases are shared with TRBD2. Germline CDR1 and CDR2: MDHEN and SYDVKM. This CDR3 is 15 amino acids long. The ends lost 3 bases at V and 4 bases at J; junction bases unmatched: 5. CDR3 loop: CASSFPGLAVYEQYF. DNA for the CDR3: TGTGCCAGCAGTTTTCCGGGACTAGCGGTTTACGAGCAGTACTTC.

This clone appeared a single time. This chain connects TRBV3-1 (or the pseudogene TRBV3-2) to TRBJ2-2; TRBD1 matches at 7 bases. Germline values: CDR1 LGHDT, CDR2 YNNKEL (reference sequence). V was clipped by 6 bases and J by 0 bases; unmatched bases: 4. The CDR3 runs 15 residues. Here the CDR3 reads CASSWDSSNTGELFF. CDR3 DNA sequence: TGTGCCAGCAGTTGGGACAGTTCGAACACCGGGGAGCTGTTTTTT.

The J gene is TRBJ2-4, the V gene TRBV4-1, with a possible D match to TRBD1 (6 bases). Germline CDR1 is MGHRA and CDR2 is YSYEKL. The V end was cut by 4 bases, the J end by 1 base, with 17 bases between. The CDR3 totals 17 residues. In DNA, the CDR3 is TGCGCCAGCAGCCGAAGCCGGGACACGGAGGCCAAAAACATTCAGTACTTC. This translates into CASSRSRDTEAKNIQYF.

The genes are TRBV11-1 and TRBJ1-1; TRBD1 matches at 9 bases. V lost 3 bases and J lost 1; bases outside the gene matches: 0. Germline CDR1 SGHAT, CDR2 FQDESV (reference sequence). The CDR3 loop spans 14 amino acids. CDR3 residues: CASSLGQGNTEAFF. Written as DNA, the CDR3 is TGTGCCAGCAGCTTGGGACAGGGGAACACTGAAGCTTTCTTT.

This chain links TRBV6-5 with TRBJ1-5; D is ambiguous. The CDR3 is made up of 12 amino acids. Germline loops: CDR1 MNHEY, CDR2 SVGAGI. The V end lost 2 bases, the J end lost 9 bases, and 8 bases lay between the germline ends. The CDR3 region has the DNA TGTGCCAGCAGTTACCCAAAGGGGCCCCAGCATTTT. It specifies CASSYPKGPQHF.

The CDR3 region is CASGTSVRSEQFF. DNA of the CDR3: TGTGCCAGCGGGACTAGCGTACGCAGTGAGCAGTTCTTC. The J gene is TRBJ2-1, the V gene TRBV2; 10 bases map to TRBD2. The CDR3 runs to 13 residues. Germline CDR1 and CDR2: SNHLY and FYNNEI. Unmatched junction bases numbered 7, after V lost 8 bases and J lost 9 bases.

This chain connects TRBV4-3 to TRBJ2-1; D gene uncertain. Germline CDR1 LGHNA, CDR2 YSLEER. This CDR3 has 13 residues. V was clipped by 0 bases and J by 5 bases, with 5 bases between them. The CDR3 spells CASSQEADNEQFF. The CDR3, as DNA: TGCGCCAGCAGCCAAGAGGCAGACAATGAGCAGTTCTTC.

The chain is built from TRBV10-3 and TRBJ2-7; unclear D gene. V was pared by 2 bases and J by 7 bases, with 9 bases between. The CDR3 is 12 amino acids. The germline V gene encodes CDR1 ENHRY and CDR2 SYGVKD. The CDR3 region is CAISEGRVEQYF. The CDR3 DNA reads as TGTGCCATCAGTGAGGGGCGAGTAGAGCAGTACTTC.

The chain combines TRBV5-5 with TRBJ2-5, with 10 bases lining up with TRBD1. V trimming: 4 bases; J trimming: 2 bases; junction bases outside the gene matches: 2. The CDR3 is made up of 14 amino acids. The germline CDR1 and CDR2 sequences are SGHKS and YYEKEE (reference sequence). The CDR3 spells CASSPDRGQETQYF. CDR3 DNA: TGTGCCAGCAGCCCGGACAGGGGGCAAGAGACCCAGTACTTC.

The chain has TRBV20-1 and TRBJ2-7; no firm D call. CDR1 and CDR2 (germline): DFQATT, SNEGSKA (reference sequence). The germline V and J ends were trimmed by 3 bases and 0 bases, with 3 bases remaining between them. The CDR3 contains 11 residues. CDR3 sequence (DNA): TGCAGTGCTAGGGACTCCTACGAGCAGTACTTC. Protein: CSARDSYEQYF.

The genes are TRBV24-1 and TRBJ2-5; 11 bases fit TRBD2. The V gene's germline CDR1 is KGHDR and CDR2 SFDVKD. The V and J ends lost 2 bases and 1 base, in that order; junction bases with no gene match: 8. The CDR3 is made up of 18 amino acids. The CDR3 region is CATSDSRTSGSTQETQYF. DNA for the CDR3: TGTGCCACCAGTGATTCCCGGACTAGCGGGTCAACCCAAGAGACCCAGTACTTC.

The gene calls are TRBV6-5 and TRBJ1-2; D not resolved. This CDR3 contains 13 residues. Germline V CDR1 and CDR2: MNHEY, SVGAGI. Trimming removed 2 bases at V and 2 bases at J, with 6 bases between. The CDR3 region is CASSYGENYGYTF. CDR3 sequence (DNA): TGTGCCAGCAGTTACGGGGAGAACTATGGCTACACCTTC.

Comment on this clone: Within the sample, other DNA sequences also encode this same CDR3. CDR3 residues: CASSLPRGSGNTIYF. CDR3 sequence (DNA): TGTGCCAGCAGCCTGCCGAGGGGCTCTGGAAACACCATATATTTT. The rearrangement uses TRBV28 and TRBJ1-3; possibly TRBD1 for D (5 bases). The germline V and J ends were trimmed by 6 bases and 0 bases, with 12 bases remaining between them. The CDR3 consists of 15 residues. Germline V CDR1 and CDR2: MDHEN, SYDVKM.

The chain employs TRBV28 and TRBJ2-1; TRBD1 might be the D (5 bases). Per germline, CDR1 MDHEN and CDR2 SYDVKM. The CDR3 is made up of 17 amino acids. The V end was cut by 6 bases, the J end by 8 bases, with 26 bases between. The CDR3 protein is CASSPASIGARQYEQFF. Written as DNA, the CDR3 is TGTGCCAGCAGCCCCGCCTCCATTGGGGCCCGACAATATGAGCAGTTCTTC.

This clone was counted between two and nine times. The chain is built from TRBV19 and TRBJ1-2; 9 positions agree with TRBD1. J lost 6 bases, V lost 5 bases, and 7 bases had no gene match. The germline CDR1 and CDR2 sequences are LNHDA and SQIVND (reference sequence). The CDR3 is 14 residues long. The CDR3 loop is CASSETGGPHGYTF. In nucleotides, the CDR3 is TGTGCCAGTAGTGAAACAGGGGGCCCCCATGGCTACACCTTC.

There are a few counts of this clone. The chain has TRBV14 and TRBJ2-4, with D perhaps TRBD2 (5 bases). V was shortened by 1 base and J by 11 bases, with 12 bases between the two germline ends. Germline CDR1 is SGHDN and CDR2 is FVKESK. This CDR3 is 13 amino acids long. The CDR3 DNA is TGTGCCAGCAGCCAAGGAGGGTTTGGGGTTCAGTACTTC. Protein: CASSQGGFGVQYF.

In this sample, this clone turned up once. This chain links TRBV28 with TRBJ2-5; possibly TRBD2 for D (6 bases). The CDR3 is made up of 17 amino acids. V lost 4 bases, J lost 1 base, and 19 bases lay in between. In germline, CDR1 is MDHEN, CDR2 SYDVKM. DNA of the CDR3: TGTGCCAGCAGTTGGAACCCCGGGGGAAACCCCCAAGAGACCCAGTACTTC. Protein sequence: CASSWNPGGNPQETQYF.

The CDR3 region is CASSNKGGLAGYTF. The CDR3, as DNA: TGTGCCAGCAGCAATAAAGGGGGACTAGCCGGCTACACCTTC. The chain has TRBV7-2 and TRBJ1-2; TRBD1 might be the D (6 bases). The CDR3 extends over 14 amino acids. V was trimmed by 5 bases and J by 8 bases, leaving 18 bases between them. Looked up from germline, CDR1 is SGHTA and CDR2 is FQGNSA. Looking up the rest from reference TRBV7-2 and TRBJ1-2 gives the full variable domain: GAGVSQSPSNKVTEKGKDVELRCDPISGHTALYWYRQSLGQGLEFLIYFQGNSAPDKSGLPSDRFSAERTGGSVSTLTIQRTQQEDSAVYLCASSNKGGLAGYTFGSGTRLTVV.

The J gene is TRBJ2-7, the V gene TRBV18, with a tentative D call TRBD1 (6 bases). The CDR3 contains 12 residues. The germline V and J ends were trimmed by 4 bases and 4 bases, with 8 bases remaining between them. CDR1 KGHSH and CDR2 LQKENI come from the germline V gene. Written as DNA, the CDR3 is TGTGCCAGCTCACAACAGGGATACGAGCAGTACTTC. Encoded protein: CASSQQGYEQYF.

This clone showed up just once. The chain couples TRBV3-1 (or the pseudogene TRBV3-2) to TRBJ1-3; D not resolved. V lost 7 bases to trimming and J lost 0 bases, with 10 bases between them. This CDR3 spans 14 amino acids. CDR1 and CDR2 (germline): LGHDT, YNNKEL (reference sequence). The CDR3 bases are TGTGCCAGCAAGTTCGACAACTCTGGAAACACCATATATTTT. Its translation is CASKFDNSGNTIYF.

The chain links TRBV11-2 to TRBJ2-7; the D gene is possibly TRBD2 (6 bases). CDR1 is SGHAT and CDR2 is FQNNGV in the germline V gene. The CDR3 spans 14 residues. The V and J ends lost 3 bases and 8 bases respectively, with 17 bases between them. The CDR3, as DNA: TGTGCCAGCAGCTTGGAGGGATCCAACATACAGCAGTACTTC. It specifies CASSLEGSNIQQYF.

This clone was recorded a few times. The rearrangement joins TRBV5-1 to TRBJ2-5; TRBD1 matches at 7 bases. From germline, CDR1 is SGHRS and CDR2 YFSETQ. The CDR3 covers 12 residues. V trimming: 3 bases; J trimming: 5 bases; junction bases outside the gene matches: 1. The CDR3 sequence is CASSSRGETQYF. Here the CDR3 DNA reads TGCGCCAGCAGCTCCAGGGGGGAGACCCAGTACTTC.